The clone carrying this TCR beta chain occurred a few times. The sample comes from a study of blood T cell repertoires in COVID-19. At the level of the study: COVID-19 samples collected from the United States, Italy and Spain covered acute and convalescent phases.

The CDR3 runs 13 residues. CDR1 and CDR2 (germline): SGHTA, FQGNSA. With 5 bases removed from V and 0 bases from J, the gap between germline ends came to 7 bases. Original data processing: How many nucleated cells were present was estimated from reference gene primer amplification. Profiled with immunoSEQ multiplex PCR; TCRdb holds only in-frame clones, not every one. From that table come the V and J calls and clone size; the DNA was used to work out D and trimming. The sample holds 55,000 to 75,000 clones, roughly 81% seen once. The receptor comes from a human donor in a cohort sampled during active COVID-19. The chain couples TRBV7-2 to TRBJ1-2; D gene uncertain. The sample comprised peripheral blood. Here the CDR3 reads CASSKQANYGYTF. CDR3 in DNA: TGTGCCAGCAGCAAGCAGGCTAACTATGGCTACACCTTC.